The source of this T cell receptor beta chain is a study of T cells after yellow fever vaccination. Study-level points and caveats: Highly abundant clonotypes carried over from the bulk population could end up in FACS-sorted repertoires as contaminants. Post-booster samples contained most primary-vaccination clones (around 96% CD4, 70% to 90% CD8). The secondary response showed a weaker magnitude and a faster peak, day 5 versus 15.

Points on this clonotype: The target antigen is unknown.

Deletions cut 6 bases from V and 6 bases from J, with 9 bases between. Germline V CDR1 and CDR2: DFQATT, SNEGSKA (reference sequence). The CDR3 has 12 residues. TCRdb passed the 5' RACE reads through MiXCR, listing each CDR3 protein once. The sample lists 200,000 to 250,000 distinct CDR3 sequences, roughly 3% occurring once. V is TRBV20-1 and J is TRBJ1-6; unclear D gene. The sequence derives from a man aged 18-30 years who received the YFV17D yellow fever vaccine. The source material was CD4+ T cells sorted from PBMCs, sampled 10 days after the yellow fever booster vaccination. The CDR3 loop reads CSATDRNSPLHF. The CDR3 DNA reads as TGCAGTGCCACCGACCGTAATTCACCCCTCCACTTT.